This T cell receptor beta chain comes out of a study of blood T cell repertoires in COVID-19. TCRdb's copy holds only in-frame clones and misses some; the assay was immunoSEQ multiplex PCR. The sample has roughly 200,000 clones, about 82% seen once. Looked up from germline, CDR1 is LNHNV and CDR2 is YYDKDF (reference sequence). This CDR3 contains 16 residues. The J segment lost 1 base and the V segment lost 0 bases, leaving 5 bases of the junction unmatched. This TCR was sampled from a woman aged 25 to 39 who had recovered from COVID-19. The sample was PBMCs or T cells enriched from blood (not recorded which). The chain recombines TRBV15 with TRBJ2-7; the match to TRBD1 covers 8 bases. CDR3: CATSRESGTGSYEQYF. The CDR3 region has the DNA TGTGCCACCAGCAGAGAATCAGGGACAGGATCCTACGAGCAGTACTTC. Full variable domain (missing parts from reference TRBV15 and TRBJ2-7): DAMVIQNPRYQVTQFGKPVTLSCSQTLNHNVMYWYQQKSSQAPKLLFHYYDKDFNNEADTPDNFQSRRPNTSFCFLDIRSPGLGDTAMYLCATSRESGTGSYEQYFGPGTRLTVT.